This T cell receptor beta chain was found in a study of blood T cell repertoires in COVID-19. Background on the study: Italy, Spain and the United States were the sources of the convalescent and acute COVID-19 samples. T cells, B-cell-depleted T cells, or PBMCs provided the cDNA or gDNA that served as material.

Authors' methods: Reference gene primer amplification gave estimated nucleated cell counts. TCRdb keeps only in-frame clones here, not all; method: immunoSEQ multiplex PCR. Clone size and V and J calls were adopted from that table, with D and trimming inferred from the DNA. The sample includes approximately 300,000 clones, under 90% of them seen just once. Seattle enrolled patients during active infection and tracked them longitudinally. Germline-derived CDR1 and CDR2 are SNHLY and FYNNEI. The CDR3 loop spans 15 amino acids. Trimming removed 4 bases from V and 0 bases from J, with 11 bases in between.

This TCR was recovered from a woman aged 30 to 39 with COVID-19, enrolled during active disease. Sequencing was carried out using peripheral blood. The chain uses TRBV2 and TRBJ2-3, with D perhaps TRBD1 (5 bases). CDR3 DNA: TGTGCCAGCAGTGCCCAGGGTATTAGCACAGATACGCAGTATTTT. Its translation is CASSAQGISTDTQYF.